This T cell receptor (beta chain) was identified during a study of glioma-infiltrating T cells after dendritic cell vaccination. Study as a whole: At biweekly intervals, patients got three intradermal dendritic cell vaccine injections.

Time point noted: after dendritic cell vaccination, including at tumor progression/relapse. Sequencing used immunoSEQ multiplex PCR; TCRdb keeps in-frame clones, though not all of them. The sample contains 45,000 to 60,000 clones, approximately 83% of which appear only once. The V gene's germline CDR1 is MNHNS and CDR2 SASEGT. This CDR3 is 16 amino acids long. V was clipped by 3 bases and J by 5 bases; unmatched bases: 10. Material: blood, obtained after dendritic cell vaccination. This TCR derives from a human donor with glioblastoma. This sequence joins TRBV6-1 and TRBJ1-5, with 7 positions matching TRBD1. The CDR3 spells CASSDHRGGVHQPQHF. DNA for the CDR3: TGTGCCAGCAGTGACCACAGGGGCGGCGTGCATCAGCCCCAGCATTTT.